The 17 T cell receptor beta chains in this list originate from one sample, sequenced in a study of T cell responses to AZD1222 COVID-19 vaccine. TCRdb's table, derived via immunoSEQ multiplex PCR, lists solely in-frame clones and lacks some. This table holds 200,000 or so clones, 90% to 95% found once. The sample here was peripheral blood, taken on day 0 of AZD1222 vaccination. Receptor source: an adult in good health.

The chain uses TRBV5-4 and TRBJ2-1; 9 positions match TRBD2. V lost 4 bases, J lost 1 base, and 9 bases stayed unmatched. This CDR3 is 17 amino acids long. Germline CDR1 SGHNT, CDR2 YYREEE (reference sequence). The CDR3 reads CASSNRQAGGSYNEQFF. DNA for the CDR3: TGTGCCAGCAGCAACCGTCAAGCGGGAGGATCCTACAATGAGCAGTTCTTC.

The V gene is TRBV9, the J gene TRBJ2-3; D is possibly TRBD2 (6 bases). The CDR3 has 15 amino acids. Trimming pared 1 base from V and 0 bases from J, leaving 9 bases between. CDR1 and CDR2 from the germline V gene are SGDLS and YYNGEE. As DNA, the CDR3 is TGTGCCAGCAGCGTACTAGCGCCGAGCACAGATACGCAGTATTTT. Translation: CASSVLAPSTDTQYF.

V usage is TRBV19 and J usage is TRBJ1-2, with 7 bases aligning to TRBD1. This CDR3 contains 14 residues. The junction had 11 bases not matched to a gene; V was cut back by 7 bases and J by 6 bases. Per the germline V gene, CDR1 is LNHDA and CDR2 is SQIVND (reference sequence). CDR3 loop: CASNLRGVFHGYTF. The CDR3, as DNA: TGTGCCAGTAACCTCAGGGGGGTTTTTCATGGCTACACCTTC. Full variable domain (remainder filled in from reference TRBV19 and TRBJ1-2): DGGITQSPKYLFRKEGQNVTLSCEQNLNHDAMYWYRQDPGQGLRLIYYSQIVNDFQKGDIAEGYSVSREKKESFPLTVTSAQKNPTAFYLCASNLRGVFHGYTFGSGTRLTVV.

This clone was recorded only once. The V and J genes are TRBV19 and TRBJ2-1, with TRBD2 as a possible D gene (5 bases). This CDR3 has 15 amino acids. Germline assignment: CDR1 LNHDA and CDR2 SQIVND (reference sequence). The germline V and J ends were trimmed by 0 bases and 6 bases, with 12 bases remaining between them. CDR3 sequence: CASSIDAERSNEQFF. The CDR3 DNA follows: TGTGCCAGTAGTATAGATGCAGAGCGGAGCAATGAGCAGTTCTTC.

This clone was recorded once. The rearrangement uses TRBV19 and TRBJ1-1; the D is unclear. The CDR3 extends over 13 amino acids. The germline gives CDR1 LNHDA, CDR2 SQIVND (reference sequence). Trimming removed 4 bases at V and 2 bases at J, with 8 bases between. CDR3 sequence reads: CASSTDGNTEAFF. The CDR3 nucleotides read TGTGCCAGTAGTACGGACGGAAACACTGAAGCTTTCTTT. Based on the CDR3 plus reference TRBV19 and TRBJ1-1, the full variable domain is DGGITQSPKYLFRKEGQNVTLSCEQNLNHDAMYWYRQDPGQGLRLIYYSQIVNDFQKGDIAEGYSVSREKKESFPLTVTSAQKNPTAFYLCASSTDGNTEAFFGQGTRLTVV.

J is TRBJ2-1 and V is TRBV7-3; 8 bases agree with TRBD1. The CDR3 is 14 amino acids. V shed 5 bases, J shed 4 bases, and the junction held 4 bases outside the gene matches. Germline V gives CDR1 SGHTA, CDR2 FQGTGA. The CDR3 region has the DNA TGTGCCAGCAGCGATGGACAGGGTTACAATGAGCAGTTCTTC. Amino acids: CASSDGQGYNEQFF.

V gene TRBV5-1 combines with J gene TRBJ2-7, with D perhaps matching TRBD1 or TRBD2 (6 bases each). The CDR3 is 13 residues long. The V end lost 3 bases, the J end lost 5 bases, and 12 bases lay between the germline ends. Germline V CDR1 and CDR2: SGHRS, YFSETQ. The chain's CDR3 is CASSSQGLHEQYF. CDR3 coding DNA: TGCGCCAGCAGCTCACAGGGACTCCACGAGCAGTACTTC.

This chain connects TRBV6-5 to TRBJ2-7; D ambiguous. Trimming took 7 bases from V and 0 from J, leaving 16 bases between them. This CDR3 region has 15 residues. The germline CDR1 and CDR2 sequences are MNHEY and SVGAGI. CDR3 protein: CASTEGRLSSYEQYF. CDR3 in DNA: TGTGCCAGCACGGAAGGGCGGTTGAGCTCCTACGAGCAGTACTTC.

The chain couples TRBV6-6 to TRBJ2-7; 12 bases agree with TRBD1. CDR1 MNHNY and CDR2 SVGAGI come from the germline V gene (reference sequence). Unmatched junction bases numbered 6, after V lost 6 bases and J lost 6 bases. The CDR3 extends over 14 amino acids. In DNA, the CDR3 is TGTGCCAGCAGGCCCGGGACAGGGGGCTTCGAGCAGTACTTC. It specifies CASRPGTGGFEQYF.

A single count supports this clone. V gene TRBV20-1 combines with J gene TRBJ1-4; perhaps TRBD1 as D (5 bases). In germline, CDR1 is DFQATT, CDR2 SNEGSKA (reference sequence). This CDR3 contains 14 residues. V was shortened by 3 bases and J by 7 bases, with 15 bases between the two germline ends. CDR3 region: CSASGASPSEKLFF. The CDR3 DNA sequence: TGCAGTGCTAGTGGGGCCTCCCCTAGTGAAAAACTGTTTTTT.

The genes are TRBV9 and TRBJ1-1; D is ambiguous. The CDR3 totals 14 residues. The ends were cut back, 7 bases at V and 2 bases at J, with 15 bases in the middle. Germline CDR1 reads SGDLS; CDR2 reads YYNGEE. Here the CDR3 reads CASGPGPRNTEAFF. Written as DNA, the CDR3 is TGTGCCAGCGGACCCGGGCCGAGAAACACTGAAGCTTTCTTT.

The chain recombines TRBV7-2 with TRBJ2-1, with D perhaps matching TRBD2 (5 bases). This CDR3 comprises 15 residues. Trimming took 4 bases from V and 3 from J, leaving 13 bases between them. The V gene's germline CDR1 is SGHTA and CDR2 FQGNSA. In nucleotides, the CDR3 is TGTGCCAGCAGCTCGATAGCGTCCCTCTACAATGAGCAGTTCTTC. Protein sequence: CASSSIASLYNEQFF.

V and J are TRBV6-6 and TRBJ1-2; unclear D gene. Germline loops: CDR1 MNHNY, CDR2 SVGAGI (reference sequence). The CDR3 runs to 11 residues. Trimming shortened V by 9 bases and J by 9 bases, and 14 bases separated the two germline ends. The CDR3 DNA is TGTGCCAGTTACAGCTACTCAAGCTACACCTTC. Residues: CASYSYSSYTF.

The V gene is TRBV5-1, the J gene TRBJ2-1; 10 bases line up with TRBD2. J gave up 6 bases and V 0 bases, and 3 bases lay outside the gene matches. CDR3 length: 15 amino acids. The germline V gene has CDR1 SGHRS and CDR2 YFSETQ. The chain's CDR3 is CASSLESSGSNEQFF. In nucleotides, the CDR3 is TGCGCCAGCAGCTTGGAATCTAGCGGGAGCAATGAGCAGTTCTTC.

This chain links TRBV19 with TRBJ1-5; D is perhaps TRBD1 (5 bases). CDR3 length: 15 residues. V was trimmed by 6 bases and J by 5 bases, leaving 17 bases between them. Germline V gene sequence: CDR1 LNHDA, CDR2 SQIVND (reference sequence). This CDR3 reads CASSPMGETHQPQHF. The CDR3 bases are TGTGCCAGTAGCCCTATGGGGGAAACGCATCAGCCCCAGCATTTT.

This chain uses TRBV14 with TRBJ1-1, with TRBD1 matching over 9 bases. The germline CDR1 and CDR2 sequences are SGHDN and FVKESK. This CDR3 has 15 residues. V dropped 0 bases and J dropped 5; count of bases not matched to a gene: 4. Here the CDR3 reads CASSQDGTGITEAFF. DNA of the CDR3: TGTGCCAGCAGCCAAGATGGGACAGGGATAACTGAAGCTTTCTTT.

CDR3 DNA sequence: TGTGCCAGCAGTCCTACCTCCGGACTAGCGGAAGCCTACGAGCAGTACTTC. This sequence encodes CASSPTSGLAEAYEQYF. The rearrangement uses TRBV6-6 and TRBJ2-7; 10 bases fit TRBD2. Germline-derived CDR1 and CDR2 are MNHNY and SVGAGI (reference sequence). V trimming: 5 bases; J trimming: 2 bases; junction bases outside the gene matches: 12. The CDR3 totals 17 residues.